The 30 T cell receptor beta chains below all came from one sample that was sequenced in a study of blood T cell repertoires in COVID-19 (dated by TCRdb to 2019 to 2021). Library prep was done by the immunoSEQ multiplex PCR assay. In TCRdb, the immuneACCESS table is reduced to in-frame sequences with V and J assigned. These tables do not hold every clone; where another copy was compared, an unresolved V gene accounts for under half, and the others remain unexplained. For this sample there are 150,000 or so clones; 75% to 90% appear just once. The ten largest clonotypes hold 3.5% to 4.5% of the sample. Sequenced sample: PBMCs or T cells enriched from blood (not recorded which). The receptor source for this set is a woman aged 40 to 50 who had been exposed to COVID-19.

This clone has just a few counts. The chain has TRBV18 and TRBJ1-4; no firm D call. The V gene's germline CDR1 is KGHSH and CDR2 LQKENI. The CDR3 loop spans 16 amino acids. Trimming left V 3 bases short and J 10 bases short, with 21 bases between. The CDR3 loop is CASSPTFTETYGKLFF. The DNA of the CDR3 is TGTGCCAGCTCACCGACCTTTACAGAAACATACGGAAAACTGTTTTTT.

V gene TRBV9 combines with J gene TRBJ2-2; D remains unclear. This CDR3 region has 15 residues. Deletions cut 0 bases from V and 5 bases from J, with 11 bases between. Germline lookup yields CDR1 SGDLS and CDR2 YYNGEE. CDR3 loop: CASSVASEPTGELFF. The CDR3 DNA reads as TGTGCCAGCAGCGTAGCGTCGGAGCCAACCGGGGAGCTGTTTTTT.

The chain links TRBV5-1 to TRBJ2-7; D might be TRBD1 (6 bases). The V end lost 4 bases, the J end lost 1 base, and 18 bases lay between the germline ends. The CDR3 loop spans 16 amino acids. Germline assignment: CDR1 SGHRS and CDR2 YFSETQ. CDR3 region: CASSRLTSGQSYEQYF. CDR3 bases: TGCGCCAGCAGCCGGCTCACTTCCGGACAGTCCTACGAGCAGTACTTC.

CDR3 nucleotides: TGTGCCAGCTTTTCCGGGACAGATCATGGCTACACCTTC. Translated: CASFSGTDHGYTF. This chain links TRBV28 with TRBJ1-2; 7 nucleotides align to TRBD1. Per the germline V gene, CDR1 is MDHEN and CDR2 is SYDVKM. CDR3 length equals 13 residues. V lost 8 bases, J lost 6 bases, and 9 bases stayed unmatched.

This clone has more than one count but fewer than ten. The rearrangement joins TRBV28 to TRBJ2-7; D unclear. V lost 8 bases to trimming and J lost 0 bases, with 11 bases between them. The CDR3 contains 13 residues. Germline CDR1 and CDR2: MDHEN and SYDVKM. The CDR3 reads CASHRPGSYEQYF. CDR3 nucleotides: TGTGCCAGCCACCGGCCGGGCTCCTACGAGCAGTACTTC.

The chain uses TRBV18 and TRBJ2-3, with 7 bases fitting TRBD2. The V gene end was trimmed by 4 bases and the J gene end by 1 base; junction bases not matched to a gene: 11. CDR3 size: 17 residues. Germline CDR1 reads KGHSH; CDR2 reads LQKENI. The CDR3 nucleotides read TGTGCCAGCTCACGCCGGTCTTCGGCGGGAGGCACAGATACGCAGTATTTT. It specifies CASSRRSSAGGTDTQYF.

The V and J genes are TRBV5-5 and TRBJ1-3; 10 nucleotides align to TRBD1. The CDR3 runs 17 residues. Germline CDR1 and CDR2: SGHKS and YYEKEE (reference sequence). Losses at the gene ends were 4 bases for V and 0 bases for J; bases not matched to a gene: 7. CDR3 in DNA: TGTGCCAGCAGCCCGGGACAGGGGTTAAGCTCTGGAAACACCATATATTTT. This encodes CASSPGQGLSSGNTIYF.

This chain joins TRBV5-1 and TRBJ2-1; 7 positions match TRBD2. The germline CDR1 and CDR2 sequences are SGHRS and YFSETQ. Unmatched junction bases numbered 15, after V lost 4 bases and J lost 8 bases. CDR3 size: 16 residues. CDR3 nucleotide sequence: TGCGCCAGCAGCATTGAGATCCAGCGGGGTGTTGATGAGCAGTTCTTC. Residues: CASSIEIQRGVDEQFF.

CDR3 sequence (DNA): TGCGCCAGCAGCTTGCAAATGTCCGCCGGGACAGGGGGCCAGTACTTC. Protein: CASSLQMSAGTGGQYF. V usage is TRBV5-1 and J usage is TRBJ2-7; 12 nucleotides match TRBD1. Germline CDR1 reads SGHRS; CDR2 reads YFSETQ. Trimming removed 1 base from V and 10 bases from J; junction bases left unmatched: 12. The CDR3 runs 16 residues. The variable domain in full, with the rest retrieved from reference TRBV5-1 and TRBJ2-7, is KAGVTQTPRYLIKTRGQQVTLSCSPISGHRSVSWYQQTPGQGLQFLFEYFSETQRNKGNFPGRFSGRQFSNSRSEMNVSTLELGDSALYLCASSLQMSAGTGGQYFGPGTRLTVT.

The rearrangement joins TRBV5-6 to TRBJ1-2; D call uncertain. The V gene's germline CDR1 is SGHDT and CDR2 YYEEEE. Trimming took 2 bases from V and 5 from J, leaving 22 bases between them. This CDR3 is 17 amino acids long. The CDR3 reads CASSLGGAEEYRYGYTF. CDR3 nucleotides: TGTGCCAGCAGCTTAGGCGGCGCAGAAGAATATAGGTATGGCTACACCTTC.

V and J are TRBV6-2 or TRBV6-3 and TRBJ2-7, with 7 nucleotides matching TRBD2. This CDR3 region has 17 residues. Germline CDR1 is MNHEY and CDR2 is SVGEGT. V lost 2 bases and J lost 0; bases outside the gene matches: 10. CDR3 loop: CASSYPTMGGSSYEQYF. The CDR3 nucleotides are TGTGCCAGCAGTTACCCTACCATGGGGGGGAGCTCCTACGAGCAGTACTTC.

The genes are TRBV9 and TRBJ2-5; TRBD2 is a possible D gene (6 bases). The CDR3 spans 13 residues. In germline, CDR1 is SGDLS, CDR2 YYNGEE. The V gene lost 0 bases and the J gene lost 5 bases, with 8 bases spanning the gap. The DNA of the CDR3 is TGTGCCAGCAGCGTAGCGGGAGAGGAGACCCAGTACTTC. This translates into CASSVAGEETQYF.

This clone has a single count. The V call is TRBV5-1, the J call TRBJ2-3; D is unresolved. Germline V lookup: CDR1 SGHRS, CDR2 YFSETQ. CDR3 length: 14 amino acids. V was trimmed by 3 bases and J by 2 bases, leaving 10 bases between them. The CDR3 DNA is TGCGCCAGCAGCTCCCTTCTCTCCACAGATACGCAGTATTTT. Its protein is CASSSLLSTDTQYF. Filled out from reference TRBV5-1 and TRBJ2-3, the complete variable domain reads KAGVTQTPRYLIKTRGQQVTLSCSPISGHRSVSWYQQTPGQGLQFLFEYFSETQRNKGNFPGRFSGRQFSNSRSEMNVSTLELGDSALYLCASSSLLSTDTQYFGPGTRLTVL.

The chain is built from TRBV9 and TRBJ2-3; 12 bases match TRBD2. This CDR3 has 15 residues. J gave up 3 bases and V 3 bases, and 2 bases lay outside the gene matches. The germline gives CDR1 SGDLS, CDR2 YYNGEE. Here the CDR3 DNA reads TGTGCCAGCAGCGCGACTAGCGGGAGAACAGATACGCAGTATTTT. Encoded protein: CASSATSGRTDTQYF. The full variable domain, completed using reference TRBV9 and TRBJ2-3, is DSGVTQTPKHLITATGQRVTLRCSPRSGDLSVYWYQQSLDQGLQFLIQYYNGEERAKGNILERFSAQQFPDLHSELNLSSLELGDSALYFCASSATSGRTDTQYFGPGTRLTVL.

This clone was detected once. The chain employs TRBV7-2 and TRBJ1-6, with TRBD1 matching over 11 bases. Germline CDR1 and CDR2: SGHTA and FQGNSA. The CDR3 runs 17 residues. J gave up 2 bases and V 5 bases, and 5 bases lay outside the gene matches. The CDR3 is CASSAGQGVAYNSPLHF. The CDR3 DNA follows: TGTGCCAGCAGCGCGGGACAGGGGGTCGCCTATAATTCACCCCTCCACTTT.

This chain links TRBV29-1 with TRBJ1-1, with D possibly matching TRBD1 (5 bases). The germline V and J ends were trimmed by 4 bases and 0 bases, with 15 bases remaining between them. This CDR3 region has 15 residues. Per the germline V gene, CDR1 is SQVTM and CDR2 is ANQGSEA. The CDR3 DNA reads as TGCAGCGTTGGAGGCAGGGCTACATTGAACACTGAAGCTTTCTTT. Amino acid sequence: CSVGGRATLNTEAFF.

This clone has just one count. V usage is TRBV29-1 and J usage is TRBJ1-3, with 7 bases fitting TRBD1. Germline values: CDR1 SQVTM, CDR2 ANQGSEA. V lost 7 bases and J lost 4; bases outside the gene matches: 13. The CDR3 runs to 15 residues. CDR3 sequence: CSAVKPTGVGNTIYF. The CDR3 region has the DNA TGCAGCGCCGTGAAACCCACAGGGGTCGGAAACACCATATATTTT.

V usage is TRBV5-1 and J usage is TRBJ2-7; maybe TRBD1 (5 bases). The CDR3 loop spans 14 amino acids. Trimming removed 0 bases from V and 0 bases from J, with 7 bases in between. The germline V gene encodes CDR1 SGHRS and CDR2 YFSETQ. CDR3 sequence (DNA): TGCGCCAGCAGCTTGGCGGACACCTCCTACGAGCAGTACTTC. It specifies CASSLADTSYEQYF.

The rearrangement links TRBV5-6 to TRBJ1-3; D is unclear. V lost 4 bases, J lost 1 base, and 12 bases lay in between. Germline values: CDR1 SGHDT, CDR2 YYEEEE. The CDR3 has 15 residues. Here the CDR3 reads CASSRKLESGNTIYF. CDR3 sequence (DNA): TGTGCCAGCAGCCGTAAACTAGAGTCTGGAAACACCATATATTTT.

The chain uses TRBV5-6 and TRBJ2-5; weak D call: TRBD1 (5 bases). Per germline, CDR1 SGHDT and CDR2 YYEEEE. CDR3 length: 14 residues. V lost 2 bases, J lost 3 bases, and 11 bases lay in between. The CDR3 region has the DNA TGTGCCAGCAGCTTTGACAGTTCCGAAGAGACCCAGTACTTC. The encoded protein is CASSFDSSEETQYF.

The chain couples TRBV6-1 to TRBJ1-3; D is uncertain. The ends were cut back, 2 bases at V and 1 base at J, with 9 bases in the middle. CDR1 is MNHNS and CDR2 is SASEGT in the germline V gene. The CDR3 has 15 residues. The DNA of the CDR3 is TGTGCCAGCAGTGAAAAGGAGGAATCTGGAAACACCATATATTTT. This sequence encodes CASSEKEESGNTIYF.

The rearrangement links TRBV9 to TRBJ2-7, with 8 bases aligning to TRBD2. Germline V gives CDR1 SGDLS, CDR2 YYNGEE. The CDR3 is 16 residues long. Trimming took 4 bases from V and 2 from J; bases not matched to a gene: 11. CDR3 sequence reads: CASSPLNSGAAYEQYF. The CDR3 region has the DNA TGTGCCAGCAGCCCCCTTAATAGCGGGGCAGCCTACGAGCAGTACTTC.

The chain is built from TRBV5-1 and TRBJ1-2; perhaps TRBD1 as D (6 bases). Germline V gene sequence: CDR1 SGHRS, CDR2 YFSETQ. CDR3 length equals 13 residues. With 2 bases removed from V and 5 bases from J, the gap between germline ends came to 10 bases. CDR3 in amino acids: CASSFTQGYGYTF. CDR3 in DNA: TGCGCCAGCAGCTTTACCCAGGGGTATGGCTACACCTTC. Supplemented by reference TRBV5-1 and TRBJ1-2, the full variable domain reads KAGVTQTPRYLIKTRGQQVTLSCSPISGHRSVSWYQQTPGQGLQFLFEYFSETQRNKGNFPGRFSGRQFSNSRSEMNVSTLELGDSALYLCASSFTQGYGYTFGSGTRLTVV.

The CDR3 is CASSLARRNQPQHF. The CDR3 DNA sequence: TGTGCCAGCAGTTTAGCCAGGAGGAATCAGCCCCAGCATTTT. This sequence joins TRBV28 and TRBJ1-5; D gene ambiguous. V was pared by 2 bases and J by 4 bases, with 9 bases between. Germline values: CDR1 MDHEN, CDR2 SYDVKM. The CDR3 is 14 residues long.

V and J are TRBV5-6 and TRBJ2-7; TRBD1 aligns across 8 bases. V lost 5 bases to trimming and J lost 4 bases; unmatched junction nucleotides: 8. Looked up from germline, CDR1 is SGHDT and CDR2 is YYEEEE. The CDR3 runs 14 residues. The CDR3 DNA reads TGTGCCAGCAGAACAGGGACAGGCAGATACGAGCAGTACTTC. Its protein is CASRTGTGRYEQYF.

The chain has TRBV27 and TRBJ1-3; D is uncertain. V lost 4 bases and J lost 6, with 16 bases in between. Germline CDR1 MNHEY, CDR2 SMNVEV (reference sequence). This CDR3 region has 15 residues. In DNA form, the CDR3 reads TGTGCCAGCAGTTCCACGGGAGCCTGGGAAAACACCATATATTTT. Protein sequence: CASSSTGAWENTIYF.

The chain recombines TRBV6-5 with TRBJ1-5, with TRBD1 identical over 9 bases. The CDR3 is made up of 15 amino acids. V was pared by 0 bases and J by 4 bases, with 1 base of the junction left unmatched. The germline V gene encodes CDR1 MNHEY and CDR2 SVGAGI. CDR3 protein: CASSYSTGGNQPQHF. The CDR3 DNA reads as TGTGCCAGCAGTTACTCGACAGGGGGGAATCAGCCCCAGCATTTT.

The sample holds a few counts of this clone. The rearrangement links TRBV15 to TRBJ2-3; the D is unclear. CDR1 and CDR2 from the germline V gene are LNHNV and YYDKDF (reference sequence). V was pared by 4 bases and J by 3 bases, with 11 bases between. The CDR3 totals 14 residues. CDR3 sequence (DNA): TGTGCCACCAGCATCCCGGGTTTGACAGATACGCAGTATTTT. Its translation: CATSIPGLTDTQYF.

The chain recombines TRBV19 with TRBJ2-5; TRBD1 aligns across 8 bases. Unmatched junction bases numbered 3, after V lost 5 bases and J lost 1 base. The CDR3 is 14 amino acids. Germline CDR1 reads LNHDA; CDR2 reads SQIVND (reference sequence). The CDR3 spells CASSPGGGQETQYF. The DNA for the CDR3 is TGTGCCAGTAGTCCAGGGGGCGGCCAAGAGACCCAGTACTTC.

V is TRBV5-1 and J is TRBJ2-5; D not resolved. The V end was cut by 0 bases, the J end by 3 bases, with 3 bases between. The CDR3 is made up of 12 amino acids. Per the germline V gene, CDR1 is SGHRS and CDR2 is YFSETQ. The chain's CDR3 is CASSLGEETQYF. As DNA, the CDR3 is TGCGCCAGCAGCTTGGGCGAAGAGACCCAGTACTTC.